Listed here are 8 T cell receptor beta chains from one sample, sequenced in a study of blood T cell repertoires in COVID-19 (dated by TCRdb to the early 2020s). The method behind the library was the immunoSEQ multiplex PCR assay. TCRdb's version of the immuneACCESS table is confined to in-frame rearrangements and falls short of the full clone set. An unresolved V gene accounts for under half of the shortfall where checked; the remainder is of unknown origin. This sample is represented by roughly 40,000 clones; roughly 93% of them were singletons. Roughly 8.3% of the sample is in the top ten clones. The sample taken for sequencing was peripheral blood. The receptors derive from a man in his forties or fifties with active COVID-19.

The chain employs TRBV30 and TRBJ1-2; unclear D gene. Trimming took off 8 bases at V and 2 bases at J, with 6 bases between the two ends. The germline V gene has CDR1 GTSNPN and CDR2 SVGIG (reference sequence). The CDR3 loop spans 10 amino acids. CDR3 in amino acids: CARKNYGYTF. CDR3 sequence (DNA): TGTGCCCGTAAAAACTATGGCTACACCTTC.

Of note for this clone: An end of the junction differs from the germline gene, which may be a read error. J is TRBJ2-7 and V is TRBV28; tentatively, D is TRBD2 (6 bases). This CDR3 comprises 13 residues. Germline-derived CDR1 and CDR2 are MDHEN and SYDVKM. Written as DNA, the CDR3 is TGTGCCACCAGTAGTAGCGGAACCTACGAGCAGTACTTC. Encoded protein: CATSSSGTYEQYF.

The rearrangement links TRBV28 to TRBJ1-1, with no clear D. CDR3 length: 14 residues. Germline V gives CDR1 MDHEN, CDR2 SYDVKM. V gave up 6 bases and J gave up 5 bases, with 16 bases separating them. The CDR3 coding sequence is TGTGCCAGCAGCAAGGGCGGGGATAGGACTGAAGCTTTCTTT. Residues: CASSKGGDRTEAFF.

The chain links TRBV11-2 to TRBJ1-1, with TRBD1 as a possible D gene (5 bases). The CDR3 length is 14 residues. V was clipped by 2 bases and J by 2 bases, with 9 bases between them. CDR1 and CDR2 from the germline V gene are SGHAT and FQNNGV. The CDR3 spells CASSLSGDNTEAFF. The CDR3 DNA reads TGTGCCAGCAGCTTATCGGGGGATAACACTGAAGCTTTCTTT.

The sample holds one count of this clone. V usage is TRBV7-9 and J usage is TRBJ1-1; D ambiguous. Trimming pared 1 base from V and 1 base from J, leaving 7 bases between. The germline V gene has CDR1 SEHNR and CDR2 FQNEAQ (reference sequence). This CDR3 is built from 14 residues. Here the CDR3 DNA reads TGTGCCAGCAGCTTAGTCAGATCGAACACTGAAGCTTTCTTT. Amino acid sequence: CASSLVRSNTEAFF.

The V call is TRBV2, the J call TRBJ1-2, with D hard to call. The CDR3 has 11 amino acids. V lost 8 bases and J lost 8, with 12 bases in between. The V gene's germline CDR1 is SNHLY and CDR2 FYNNEI. CDR3 protein: CASGLQQGYTF. In DNA form, the CDR3 reads TGTGCCAGCGGGCTTCAACAAGGCTACACCTTC.

The genes are TRBV2 and TRBJ1-3; maybe TRBD1 (6 bases). Germline-derived CDR1 and CDR2 are SNHLY and FYNNEI. V gave up 3 bases and J gave up 2 bases, with 11 bases separating them. This CDR3 has 15 amino acids. CDR3 protein: CASSENRVPGNTIYF. CDR3 DNA: TGTGCCAGCAGTGAGAACAGGGTTCCTGGAAACACCATATATTTT.

In this sample, this clone turned up once. Written as DNA, the CDR3 is TGCGCCAGCAGCCCTCACCGGGGGTGGGCTTTCTTT. It codes for CASSPHRGWAFF. V gene TRBV4-1 combines with J gene TRBJ1-1; D possibly corresponds to TRBD1 (5 bases). The CDR3 sequence is 12 residues long. V dropped 4 bases and J dropped 11 bases, with 14 bases sitting between them. Germline-derived CDR1 and CDR2 are MGHRA and YSYEKL.